This record concerns one T cell receptor (beta chain) sequence. The data stem from a study of blood T cell repertoires in COVID-19. Study summary: Acute and convalescent COVID-19 samples came from the United States, Italy and Spain. PBMCs, B-cell-depleted T cells, or T cells provided the cDNA or gDNA that made up the material.

CDR1 and CDR2 (germline): SNHLY, FYNNEI. V lost 7 bases, J lost 1 base, and 14 bases lay in between. This CDR3 region has 14 residues. In the original processing: For nucleated cells, counts were estimated from reference gene primer amplification. Assay used: immunoSEQ multiplex PCR; TCRdb lists only in-frame clones, some missing. The DNA gave D and trimming, while V, J and clone size come from that table. The table has about 210,000 clones, around 90% seen once. This sequence originates from a man aged 25 to 40 with acute or convalescent COVID-19. The chain couples TRBV2 to TRBJ2-7; no clear D gene. Material: peripheral blood. The CDR3 nucleotides read TGTGCCAGCACCTACAGCCGACGGTCCTACGAGCAGTACTTC. Amino acids: CASTYSRRSYEQYF. The complete variable domain, with remaining parts taken from reference TRBV2 and TRBJ2-7, reads EPEVTQTPSHQVTQMGQEVILRCVPISNHLYFYWYRQILGQKVEFLVSFYNNEISEKSEIFDDQFSVERPDGSNFTLKIRSTKLEDSAMYFCASTYSRRSYEQYFGPGTRLTVT.